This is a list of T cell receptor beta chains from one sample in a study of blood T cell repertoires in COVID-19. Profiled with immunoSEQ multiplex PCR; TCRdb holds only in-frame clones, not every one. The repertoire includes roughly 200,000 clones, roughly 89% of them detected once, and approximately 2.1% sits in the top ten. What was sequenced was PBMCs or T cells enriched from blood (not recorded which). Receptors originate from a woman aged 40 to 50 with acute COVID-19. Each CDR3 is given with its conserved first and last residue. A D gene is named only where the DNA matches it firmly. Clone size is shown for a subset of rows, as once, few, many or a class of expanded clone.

CASSVTGNSPLHF	TGTGCCAGCAGCGTTACAGGGAATTCACCCCTCCACTTT	.	TRBV9	TRBJ1-6	.
CASSPKLVGFQETQYF	TGTGCCAGCTCACCCAAACTAGTAGGGTTCCAAGAGACCCAGTACTTC	.	TRBV18	TRBJ2-5	.
CASSLALGGNTEAFF	TGTGCCAGCAGCTTAGCCCTGGGGGGTAACACTGAAGCTTTCTTT	.	TRBV11-2	TRBJ1-1	.
CAISENGQGITGELFF	TGTGCCATCAGTGAGAATGGACAGGGGATCACCGGGGAGCTGTTTTTT	.	TRBV10-3	TRBJ2-2	TRBD1
CASSKTGVSGNTIYF	TGTGCCAGCAGCAAAACAGGAGTCTCTGGAAACACCATATATTTT	.	TRBV11-2	TRBJ1-3	.
CASSLRGRSNEQFF	TGTGCCAGCAGTCTGAGGGGGCGCAGTAATGAGCAGTTCTTC	.	TRBV28	TRBJ2-1	TRBD1
CASSEVASGLSYEQYF	TGTGCCAGCAGTGAAGTTGCTAGCGGGCTCTCCTACGAGCAGTACTTC	.	TRBV6-1	TRBJ2-7	TRBD2
CASSLDGGALHF	TGTGCCAGCAGCTTGGACGGGGGGGCCCTCCACTTT	.	TRBV7-3	TRBJ1-6	.
CATSVWRGMNTEAFF	TGTGCCACCAGCGTGTGGCGGGGCATGAACACTGAAGCTTTCTTT	.	TRBV15	TRBJ1-1	.
CSVEDLGGGSEGTDTQYF	TGCAGCGTTGAAGATCTTGGCGGTGGGAGTGAAGGCACAGATACGCAGTATTTT	.	TRBV29-1	TRBJ2-3	.
CASSYGLATGELFF	TGTGCCAGCAGTTACGGGCTAGCCACCGGGGAGCTGTTTTTT	once	TRBV6-5	TRBJ2-2	.
CAWSPTGYEQYF	TGTGCCTGGAGTCCCACGGGCTACGAGCAGTACTTC	.	TRBV30	TRBJ2-7	.
CASSGVEVNTEAFF	TGTGCCAGCAGTGGGGTAGAGGTCAACACTGAAGCTTTCTTT	.	TRBV2	TRBJ1-1	.
CASSYSGGRTEAFF	TGTGCCAGCAGTTACTCCGGGGGTCGCACTGAAGCTTTCTTT	.	TRBV6-5	TRBJ1-1	.
CASSYGQGANTGELFF	TGCGCCAGCAGCTACGGACAGGGGGCGAACACCGGGGAGCTGTTTTTT	.	TRBV5-1	TRBJ2-2	TRBD1
CASSQGGGPQHF	TGTGCCAGCAGCCAAGGGGGGGGGCCCCAGCATTTT	.	TRBV3-1/TRBV3-2	TRBJ1-5	.
CASSPTSTITGELFF	TGTGCCAGCAGCCCAACTAGTACCATCACCGGGGAGCTGTTTTTT	.	TRBV11-2	TRBJ2-2	.
CSVDGQGNYGYTF	TGCAGCGTTGACGGTCAGGGCAACTATGGCTACACCTTC	.	TRBV29-1	TRBJ1-2	.
CASSLITGTVGGTEAFF	TGTGCCAGCAGCTTAATTACGGGGACGGTGGGAGGCACTGAAGCTTTCTTT	.	TRBV7-2	TRBJ1-1	.
CACRGRGYGYTF	TGTGCCTGCAGGGGGCGCGGCTATGGCTACACCTTC	.	TRBV30	TRBJ1-2	TRBD1
CASSSTGTGFSEQYF	TGTGCCAGCAGCTCCACCGGGACAGGGTTTAGCGAGCAGTACTTC	.	TRBV11-2	TRBJ2-7	TRBD1
CASSFGTGALYSNQPQHF	TGTGCCAGCAGCTTTGGAACAGGGGCCCTCTATAGCAATCAGCCCCAGCATTTT	.	TRBV5-4	TRBJ1-5	TRBD1
CASSLNGGSYEQYF	TGCGCCAGCAGCTTGAACGGGGGCTCCTACGAGCAGTACTTC	.	TRBV5-1	TRBJ2-7	.
CASSAKPGTGSNTGELFF	TGTGCCAGCAGCGCAAAGCCCGGGACAGGATCCAACACCGGGGAGCTGTTTTTT	.	TRBV7-3	TRBJ2-2	TRBD1
CASSLGTGNYGYTF	TGTGCCAGCAGCTTAGGAACAGGGAACTATGGCTACACCTTC	.	TRBV11-2	TRBJ1-2	.
CASSLSGTSENNEQFF	TGTGCCAGCAGTTTATCGGGGACTAGCGAGAACAATGAGCAGTTCTTC	.	TRBV27	TRBJ2-1	TRBD2
CAWSTISGQPQHF	TGTGCCTGGAGTACTATATCGGGTCAGCCCCAGCATTTT	.	TRBV30	TRBJ1-5	.
CASSFAPGQGYACSYNEQFF	.	.	TRBV12-1	TRBJ2-1	.
CASSFPQAGYTF	TGTGCCAGCAGTTTCCCGCAAGCCGGCTACACCTTC	few	TRBV28	TRBJ1-2	.
CASSSPLESSYNEQFF	TGTGCCAGCAGCTCACCCCTTGAGAGCTCCTACAATGAGCAGTTCTTC	.	TRBV7-8	TRBJ2-1	.
CASSESGGRGVTEAFF	TGCGCCAGCAGTGAGTCGGGGGGAAGAGGGGTAACTGAAGCTTTCTTT	.	TRBV10-2	TRBJ1-1	.
CASSLGGTLMNTEAFF	TGCGCCAGCAGCTTGGGGGGGACTCTTATGAACACTGAAGCTTTCTTT	.	TRBV5-1	TRBJ1-1	.
CASSRQGSSYNEQFF	TGTGCCAGCAGCAGACAGGGGAGCTCCTACAATGAGCAGTTCTTC	.	TRBV7-3	TRBJ2-1	TRBD1
CASSLRSPVLAKNIQYF	TGCGCCAGCAGCTTGAGGAGTCCGGTTCTAGCCAAAAACATTCAGTACTTC	.	TRBV5-1	TRBJ2-4	.
CASSPSQGLNEKLFF	TGTGCCAGCAGCCCCTCACAGGGTCTGAATGAAAAACTGTTTTTT	once	TRBV5-4	TRBJ1-4	.
CASSQDWTGLGKLFF	TGTGCCAGCAGCCAAGATTGGACAGGGCTCGGAAAACTGTTTTTT	once	TRBV3-1/TRBV3-2	TRBJ1-4	TRBD1
CASSKDRGRSGELFF	TGTGCCAGCAGCAAGGACAGGGGGCGAAGCGGGGAGCTGTTTTTT	.	TRBV9	TRBJ2-2	TRBD1
CASRRRGAGTENTEAFF	TGTGCCAGCAGACGCAGGGGGGCCGGGACAGAGAACACTGAAGCTTTCTTT	.	TRBV4-2	TRBJ1-1	TRBD1
CASSSLDSPATNEKLFF	TGTGCCAGCAGTTCTTTGGACAGCCCCGCAACTAATGAAAAACTGTTTTTT	.	TRBV28	TRBJ1-4	.
CASSINGQGGNTIYF	TGTGCCAGTAGTATCAACGGACAGGGGGGAAACACCATATATTTT	.	TRBV19	TRBJ1-3	TRBD1
CASSLGQVNTGELFF	TGCGCCAGCAGCTTGGGGCAGGTGAACACCGGGGAGCTGTTTTTT	once	TRBV5-1	TRBJ2-2	.
CASSQGQGKVDEQYF	TGCGCCAGCAGCCAAGGACAGGGAAAAGTCGACGAGCAGTACTTC	.	TRBV4-1	TRBJ2-7	TRBD1
CSGRQGNNGELFF	TGCAGCGGGAGACAGGGTAACAACGGGGAGCTGTTTTTT	.	TRBV29-1	TRBJ2-2	TRBD1
CASTEGVAYEQYF	TGTGCCAGCACCGAGGGGGTGGCCTACGAGCAGTACTTC	.	TRBV6-5	TRBJ2-7	.
CASSYSAGGPYEQYF	TGTGCCAGCAGTTACTCTGCGGGAGGCCCCTACGAGCAGTACTTC	.	TRBV6-6	TRBJ2-7	TRBD2
CSVDAGLFGYTF	TGCAGCGTTGACGCTGGGCTCTTCGGCTACACCTTC	.	TRBV29-1	TRBJ1-2	.
CASSYSVSGIAGSPDTQYF	TGTGCCAGCAGTTACTCTGTTTCTGGTATAGCGGGATCCCCAGATACGCAGTATTTT	.	TRBV6-2/TRBV6-3	TRBJ2-3	TRBD2
CASSLGTSGGDTQYF	TGTGCCAGCAGTTTGGGGACTAGCGGGGGAGATACGCAGTATTTT	.	TRBV9	TRBJ2-3	TRBD2
CASSLDSEDKPSSYGYTF	TGTGCCAGCAGCTTAGACTCCGAGGATAAGCCCTCTAGTTATGGCTACACCTTC	.	TRBV7-9	TRBJ1-2	.
CASSPGTGLNSPLHF	TGTGCCAGCAGCCCTGGGACAGGGTTGAATTCACCCCTCCACTTT	once	TRBV28	TRBJ1-6	TRBD1
CASSEGQGYGYTF	TGTGCCAGCAGTGAAGGACAGGGCTATGGCTACACCTTC	.	TRBV6-1	TRBJ1-2	TRBD1
CATSRAGPGNTIYF	TGTGCCACCAGCAGAGCAGGGCCTGGAAACACCATATATTTT	once	TRBV15	TRBJ1-3	.
CRGGQADTQYF	TGCAGGGGGGGGCAGGCAGATACGCAGTATTTT	once	TRBV20-1	TRBJ2-3	.